This entry concerns a single T cell receptor (beta chain). This clonotype was seen repeatedly, ten times or more. There is no known antigen for this receptor. No per-base quality is available; no much larger clone lies one base away. The time point tag for this specimen amounts to: persistent/refractory GD, antithyroid drugs over 5 years with positive TRAb. For both TCR sequencing and RNA sequencing, RNA was extracted from PBMCs using TRIzol. The diagnosis of Graves' disease followed American Thyroid Association guidelines. The patients came from an endocrinology department in Xi'an, China. From each patient, approximately 9 milliliters of peripheral blood was collected into an EDTA anticoagulant tube. PBMCs were isolated by Ficoll Paque Plus density gradient separation without further T cell sorting. An Agilent 2100 Bioanalyzer and agarose gel were used to assess RNA quality, and a NanoDrop 2000 was used to measure RNA concentration.

Taken from cysteine to phenylalanine, the CDR3 has 16 residues. Only the CDR3 DNA is retained, 48 bases long and in frame from the first base. V loses 0 bases at its end and J loses 4 bases; junction bases beyond the gene matches: 6. The germline V gene specifies SGHTS as CDR1 and YDEGEE as CDR2. The entry originates in a study of regulatory T cells in long-lasting Graves disease (dated by TCRdb to 2020 to 2022). In terms of the full investigation: Persistent Graves' disease meant more than 5 years of antithyroid drug treatment with TSH receptor autoantibodies that stayed positive. Peripheral blood TCR sequencing and RNA sequencing compared persistent Graves' disease patients with newly diagnosed Graves' disease patients. The study took place in China and was registered as a clinical trial. A total of 33 samples were covered by TCR sequencing, comprising around 13 persistent and 20 or so newly diagnosed Graves' disease patients. On average, persistent Graves' disease patients in the clinical cohort had been on antithyroid drugs for about 9.7 years.

Broad study findings and their caveats: Only the TCR beta chain was sequenced and analyzed. The study examined only peripheral blood because the primary lesion, thyroid tissue, could not be accessed. Compared with newly diagnosed patients, persistent Graves' disease patients had lower TCR Shannon entropy and fewer highly expanded clones, which suggests clonal expansion. The authors acknowledged the small sample size as a limitation that may reduce accuracy. Persistent disease showed preferential use of TRBV28, TRBJ1-2 and TRBJ2-5, whereas newly diagnosed disease favored TRBV20-1 and TRBJ2-1. Persistent patients shared more public clonotypes among themselves (2,741) than newly diagnosed patients did (more than 850).

Library method: multiplex PCR. For sequencing, an Illumina HiSeq 4000 was employed. To build TCR beta libraries, CDR3 regions were amplified by Arm-PCR using iRepertoire HTBI primers. Before sequencing, the PCR products went through gel purification. The study's own analysis went as follows. Gene usage analysis of CDR3 amino acid clonotypes relied on the approximately 68 TRBV and 15 or so TRBJ segments identified across samples. Filtered high-quality paired reads were merged into contigs using COPE and FqMerger. BLAST was used to align contigs to the IMGT TRBV, TRBD and TRBJ reference genes, and CDR3 was defined following IMGT. Highly expanded clones were defined as clonotypes with a frequency above 0.1%. Shannon entropy was used to measure repertoire diversity, and the Gini coefficient was used to measure V-J evenness. Public clonotypes were defined as clonotypes shared by more than one individual. The public reads were reanalyzed by TCRdb: fastp trimming at Q25, MiXCR alignment, in-frame beta chains only. Rows are unified per CDR3 protein, each entry keeping the most common DNA and genes. Here the V and J calls rest on TCRdb's processing, not on the authors' analysis. The sample table shows a few hundred thousand distinct CDR3 sequences, and 20% to 30% are seen once. The ten top clones hold 26% of the sample.

The sequence came from a female donor with Graves disease. The chain is assembled from TRBV5-8 and TRBJ2-5; 10 junctional bases match TRBD1. Specimen: peripheral blood mononuclear cells (PBMCs), collected when the disease was refractory, from a patient treated with antithyroid drugs. The CDR3 has the sequence CASSLAGTGVGETQYF. Read as DNA, the sequence is TGTGCCAGCAGCTTGGCTGGGACAGGGGTCGGAGAGACCCAGTACTTC. Reference TRBV5-8 and TRBJ2-5 proteins supply the regions before and after the CDR3; the full variable domain is: EAGVTQSPTHLIKTRGQQATLRCSPISGHTSVYWYQQALGLGLQFLLWYDEGEERNRGNFPPRFSGRQFPNYSSELNVNALELEDSALYLCASSLAGTGVGETQYFGPGTRLLVL.